Given below is one T cell receptor beta chain in context. The V end lost 7 bases, the J end lost 6 bases, and 10 bases lay between the germline ends. There are 12 residues in the CDR3. The germline V gene encodes CDR1 SGHTA and CDR2 FQGNSA. The entry originates in a study of blood T cells in healthy people across ages. It was with a sample-barcoded 5' primer and a J-beta primer mix that a second PCR of roughly 7 to 12 cycles was run. Using its own MiXCR run on the 5' RACE reads, TCRdb lists one record per CDR3 protein. The data show hundreds of thousands of distinct CDR3 sequences, around half seen once.

The genes are TRBV7-2 and TRBJ1-5, with no clear D. The sequencing sample was made of blood. The sequence was collected from a man older than 75 in good health. The CDR3 DNA follows: TGTGCCAGCACCCTATCGGGTCAGCCCCAGCATTTT. It yields the protein CASTLSGQPQHF.